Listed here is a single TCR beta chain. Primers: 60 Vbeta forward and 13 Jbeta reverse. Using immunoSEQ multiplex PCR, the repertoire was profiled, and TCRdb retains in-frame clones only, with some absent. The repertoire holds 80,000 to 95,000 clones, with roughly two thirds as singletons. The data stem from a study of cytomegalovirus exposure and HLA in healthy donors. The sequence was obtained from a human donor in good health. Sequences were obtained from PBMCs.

CDR3 region: CAWSRGTGSEKLFF. The CDR3, as DNA: TGTGCCTGGAGTCGTGGGACAGGGTCTGAAAAACTGTTTTTT. This sequence joins TRBV30 and TRBJ1-4; 9 nucleotides match TRBD1. From germline, CDR1 is GTSNPN and CDR2 SVGIG (reference sequence). The ends lost 2 bases at V and 7 bases at J; junction bases unmatched: 5. CDR3 length equals 14 residues.